Described below is a single T cell receptor beta chain sequence and its context. There are a few counts of this clonotype. Its antigen is not yet known. No base quality information exists; no much larger clone differs at one position. The data belong to a study of T cell repertoires in cytomegalovirus infection (dated by TCRdb to about 2019). As for the study more broadly: The HLA type of each donor mattered for the analysis, because public TCR beta signatures pointed to carriage of CMV infection along with the matching HLA type. Findings and caveats that apply to the study as a whole: The ex vivo response was dominated by HLA-C-restricted CMV-specific TCR beta clonotypes, which also provided the single most frequent clonotype in two of eight donors. In both this cohort and an independent roughly 350-donor cohort, the cumulative frequency of public TCR beta family members distinguished carriers of CMV infection plus the relevant HLA type.

Spanning cysteine to phenylalanine, the CDR3 consists of 13 amino acids. Only CDR3 DNA remains: 39 bases, in frame from the first base. The V end loses 7 bases and the J end loses 8 bases, and a stretch of 20 bases separates them. Reading the germline V gene gives CDR1 SQVTM and CDR2 ANQGSEA. Instrument on record: Illumina HiSeq 1500. TCRdb reworked the public reads: Q25 trimming with fastp, MiXCR clone assembly, productive beta chains retained. Rows are unified per CDR3 protein, each entry keeping the most common DNA and genes. The sample table shows about 460,000 distinct CDR3 sequences, and around 11% are seen once. Of the sample, roughly 10% falls within the top ten clones.

The origin of this receptor is a human donor in good health (CMV status not recorded). Some clones in this sample may be carry-over from other donors' samples. Recombination connected TRBV29-1 to TRBJ1-1, with the D gene not clear enough to name. Sequencing input: PBMCs. Here is the DNA: TGCAGCGCTAAGGAAGGGCCCCGACCCGAAGCTTTCTTT. The resulting protein is CSAKEGPRPEAFF.